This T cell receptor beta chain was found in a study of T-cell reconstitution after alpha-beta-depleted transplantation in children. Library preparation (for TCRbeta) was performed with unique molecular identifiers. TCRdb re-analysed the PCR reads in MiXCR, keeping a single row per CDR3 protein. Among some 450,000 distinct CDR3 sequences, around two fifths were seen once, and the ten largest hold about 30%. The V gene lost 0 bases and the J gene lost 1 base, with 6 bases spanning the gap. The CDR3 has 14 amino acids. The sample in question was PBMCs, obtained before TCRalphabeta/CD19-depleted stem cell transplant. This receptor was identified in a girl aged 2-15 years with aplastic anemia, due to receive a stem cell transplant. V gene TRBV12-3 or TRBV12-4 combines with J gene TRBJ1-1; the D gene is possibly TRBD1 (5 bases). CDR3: CASSLAGENTEAFF. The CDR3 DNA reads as TGTGCCAGCAGTTTAGCAGGGGAGAACACTGAAGCTTTCTTT.